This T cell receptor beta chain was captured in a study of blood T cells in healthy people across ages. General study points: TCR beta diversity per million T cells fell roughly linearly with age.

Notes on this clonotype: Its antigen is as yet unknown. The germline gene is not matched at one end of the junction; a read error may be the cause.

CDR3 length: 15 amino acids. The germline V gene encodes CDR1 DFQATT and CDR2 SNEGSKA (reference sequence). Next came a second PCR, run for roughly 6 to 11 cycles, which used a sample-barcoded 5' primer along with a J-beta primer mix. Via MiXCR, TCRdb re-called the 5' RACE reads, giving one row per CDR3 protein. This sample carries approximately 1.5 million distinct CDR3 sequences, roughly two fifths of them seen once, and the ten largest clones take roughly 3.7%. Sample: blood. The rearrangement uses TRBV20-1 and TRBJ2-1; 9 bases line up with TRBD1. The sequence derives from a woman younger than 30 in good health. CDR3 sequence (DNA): TGCTGTGCTTCCGCCGGGACAGGGTCCCACAATGAGCAGTTCTTC. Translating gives CCASAGTGSHNEQFF.